The 10 T cell receptor beta chains below all came from one sample that was sequenced in a study of spatial heterogeneity in lung cancer. Stated time point: sample taken at primary tumor resection. A single record per CDR3 protein comes from TCRdb applying MiXCR to the 5' RACE reads. The table has 30,000 to 45,000 distinct CDR3 sequences, under 8.5% seen once. The sample here was PBMCs, taken at surgery. The receptors shown here come from a female donor with early-stage non-small cell lung cancer.

This clonotype was observed a handful of times. The junction differs from germline at one of its ends, possibly a read error. This chain uses TRBV29-1 with TRBJ2-2; D not resolved. Germline V gene sequence: CDR1 SQVTM, CDR2 ANQGSEA. The CDR3 spans 14 residues. For the CDR3, the DNA is TGCAGCGTTGTGCGCGAATCGAACGCCGGGGAGCTGTTTTTT. The encoded protein is CSVVRESNAGELFF.

The chain carries TRBV4-1 and TRBJ2-2; D is ambiguous. Trimming cost V 4 bases and J 4 bases, with 16 bases left between them. The CDR3 runs 16 residues. The germline gives CDR1 MGHRA, CDR2 YSYEKL. CDR3 DNA: TGCGCCAGCAGCCCCCGGGCCGAGTGGAGCACCGGGGAGCTGTTTTTT. Protein: CASSPRAEWSTGELFF.

This clonotype occurred many times. The rearrangement joins TRBV4-1 to TRBJ1-2; no reliable D call. There are 13 residues in the CDR3. Germline V lookup: CDR1 MGHRA, CDR2 YSYEKL. V dropped 0 bases and J dropped 3 bases, with 5 bases sitting between them. DNA for the CDR3: TGCGCCAGCAGCCAAGACGGCTACTATGGCTACACCTTC. Translating gives CASSQDGYYGYTF.

This clonotype showed up many times. This chain joins TRBV29-1 and TRBJ2-7; weak D call: TRBD1 (6 bases). Trimming left V 6 bases short and J 0 bases short, with 12 bases between. The CDR3 length is 13 residues. In germline, CDR1 is SQVTM, CDR2 ANQGSEA. The CDR3 region is CSVLTGSSYEQYF. The CDR3, as DNA: TGCAGCGTCCTAACAGGGAGCTCCTACGAGCAGTACTTC.

This clonotype has a handful of counts. V usage is TRBV2 and J usage is TRBJ2-7; 7 bases are a match to TRBD1. Losses at the gene ends were 6 bases for V and 6 bases for J; bases not matched to a gene: 11. Germline V gives CDR1 SNHLY, CDR2 FYNNEI. CDR3 length: 14 residues. The CDR3 nucleotides read TGTGCCAGCAGGACCGGGACAGAGGAAGCCGAGCAGTACTTC. This codes for CASRTGTEEAEQYF.

This chain joins TRBV7-8 and TRBJ1-6; no firm D call. CDR3 length: 16 amino acids. The germline CDR1 and CDR2 sequences are SGHVS and FQNEAQ. V was clipped by 0 bases and J by 7 bases, with 13 bases between them. The chain's CDR3 is CASSLAGITTNSPLHF. The CDR3, as DNA: TGTGCCAGCAGCTTAGCGGGGATCACCACCAATTCACCCCTCCACTTT.

This clonotype was seen ten or more times. The rearrangement joins TRBV6-5 to TRBJ1-6; D is uncertain. CDR1 MNHEY and CDR2 SVGAGI come from the germline V gene. The CDR3 has 14 residues. Trimming took off 5 bases at V and 8 bases at J, with 13 bases between the two ends. The CDR3 DNA reads TGTGCCAGCAGTCCCCCGGGCCTCCATTCACCCCTCCACTTT. This translates into CASSPPGLHSPLHF.

This chain joins TRBV4-1 and TRBJ2-2; no firm D call. V lost 3 bases, J lost 1 base, and 6 bases lay in between. The CDR3 has 14 amino acids. Germline V lookup: CDR1 MGHRA, CDR2 YSYEKL. In DNA form, the CDR3 reads TGCGCCAGCAGCCAGAAGGAGAACACCGGGGAGCTGTTTTTT. This encodes CASSQKENTGELFF.

In this sample, this clonotype turned up many times. The chain links TRBV19 to TRBJ1-2, with 8 bases fitting TRBD1. This CDR3 has 13 residues. In germline, CDR1 is LNHDA, CDR2 SQIVND (reference sequence). Unmatched junction bases numbered 2, after V lost 4 bases and J lost 4 bases. The CDR3 coding sequence is TGTGCCAGTAGTACAGGGGGCAGCTATGGCTACACCTTC. This gives the protein CASSTGGSYGYTF.

This clonotype was recorded many times. The J gene is TRBJ2-5, the V gene TRBV5-1; D gene ambiguous. Trimming pared 7 bases from V and 4 bases from J, leaving 8 bases between. This CDR3 has 11 residues. CDR1 SGHRS and CDR2 YFSETQ come from the germline V gene. Here the CDR3 DNA reads TGCGCCAGCCGAGACGCAGAGACCCAGTACTTC. Its protein is CASRDAETQYF.